This TCR beta chain was sequenced in a study of technical replicates of blood from a handful of donors. V dropped 0 bases and J dropped 3 bases, with 4 bases sitting between them. The CDR3 has 13 amino acids. Germline loops: CDR1 SGHDT, CDR2 YYEEEE. Libraries were prepared by immunoSEQ multiplex PCR; TCRdb keeps only in-frame clonotypes and omits some of them. The profile shows more than 65,000 clones, roughly 96% of them singletons. The sequence came from a human donor in good health. The chain recombines TRBV5-6 with TRBJ1-3; no clear D. Sequencing was done on a sample of T cells isolated from PBMCs. The CDR3 spells CASSLAHGNTIYF. The DNA for the CDR3 is TGTGCCAGCAGCTTGGCCCATGGAAACACCATATATTTT.